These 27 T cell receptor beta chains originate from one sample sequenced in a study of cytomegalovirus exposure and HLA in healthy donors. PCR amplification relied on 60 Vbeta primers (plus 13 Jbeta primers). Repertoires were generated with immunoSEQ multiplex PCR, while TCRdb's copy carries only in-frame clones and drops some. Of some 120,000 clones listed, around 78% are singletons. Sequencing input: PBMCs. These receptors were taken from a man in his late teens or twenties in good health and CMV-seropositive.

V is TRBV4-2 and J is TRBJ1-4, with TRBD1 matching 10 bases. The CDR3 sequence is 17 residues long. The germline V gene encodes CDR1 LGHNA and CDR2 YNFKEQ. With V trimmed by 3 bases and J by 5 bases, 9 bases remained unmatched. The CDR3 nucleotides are TGTGCCAGCAGCCATGGGGACAGGGGAATTGAGAATGAAAAACTGTTTTTT. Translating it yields CASSHGDRGIENEKLFF.

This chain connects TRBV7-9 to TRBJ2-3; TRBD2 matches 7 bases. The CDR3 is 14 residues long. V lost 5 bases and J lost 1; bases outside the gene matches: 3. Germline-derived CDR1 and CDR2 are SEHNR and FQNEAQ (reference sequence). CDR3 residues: CASSGSGGTDTQYF. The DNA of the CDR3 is TGTGCCAGCAGCGGAAGCGGGGGCACAGATACGCAGTATTTT. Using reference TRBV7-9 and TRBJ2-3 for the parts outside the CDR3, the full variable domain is DTGVSQNPRHKITKRGQNVTFRCDPISEHNRLYWYRQTLGQGPEFLTYFQNEAQLEKSRLLSDRFSAERPKGSFSTLEIQRTEQGDSAMYLCASSGSGGTDTQYFGPGTRLTVL.

CDR3 sequence (DNA): TGCGCCAGCAGCTCAATAGGGGGGGTGGACAATGAGCAGTTCTTC. Encoded protein: CASSSIGGVDNEQFF. The chain couples TRBV5-1 to TRBJ2-1; possibly TRBD2 for D (7 bases). Looked up from germline, CDR1 is SGHRS and CDR2 is YFSETQ. The CDR3 spans 15 residues. V was shortened by 3 bases and J by 5 bases, with 15 bases between the two germline ends.

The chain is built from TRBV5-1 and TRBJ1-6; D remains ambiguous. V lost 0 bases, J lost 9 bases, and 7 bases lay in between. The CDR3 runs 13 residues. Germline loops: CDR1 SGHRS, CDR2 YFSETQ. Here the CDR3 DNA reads TGCGCCAGCAGCTTGGCTCCGGGTTCACCCCTCCACTTT. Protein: CASSLAPGSPLHF.

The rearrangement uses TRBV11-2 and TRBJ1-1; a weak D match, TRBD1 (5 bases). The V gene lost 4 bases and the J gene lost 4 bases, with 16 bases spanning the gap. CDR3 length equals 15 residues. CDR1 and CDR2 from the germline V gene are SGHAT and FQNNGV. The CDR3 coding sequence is TGTGCCAGCAGCTCCGCAGGGAGGGTTGGCACTGAAGCTTTCTTT. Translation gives CASSSAGRVGTEAFF.

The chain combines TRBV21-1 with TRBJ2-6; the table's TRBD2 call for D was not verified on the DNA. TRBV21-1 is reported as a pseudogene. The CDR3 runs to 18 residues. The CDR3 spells CASSKLGGGISGANVLTF. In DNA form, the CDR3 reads TGTGCCAGCAGCAAATTAGGCGGGGGAATTTCTGGGGCCAACGTCCTGACTTTC.

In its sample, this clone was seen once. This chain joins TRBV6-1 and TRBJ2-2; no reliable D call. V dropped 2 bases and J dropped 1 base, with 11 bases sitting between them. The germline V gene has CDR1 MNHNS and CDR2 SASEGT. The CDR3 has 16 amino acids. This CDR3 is CASSESSRRNTGELFF. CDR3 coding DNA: TGTGCCAGCAGTGAATCATCAAGGAGGAACACCGGGGAGCTGTTTTTT.

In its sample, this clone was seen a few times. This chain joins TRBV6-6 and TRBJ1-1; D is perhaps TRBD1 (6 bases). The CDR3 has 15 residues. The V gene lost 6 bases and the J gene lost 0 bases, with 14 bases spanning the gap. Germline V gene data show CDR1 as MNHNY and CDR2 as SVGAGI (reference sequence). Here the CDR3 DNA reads TGTGCCAGCAGGAGCCAGGACAGATTGAACACTGAAGCTTTCTTT. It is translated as CASRSQDRLNTEAFF.

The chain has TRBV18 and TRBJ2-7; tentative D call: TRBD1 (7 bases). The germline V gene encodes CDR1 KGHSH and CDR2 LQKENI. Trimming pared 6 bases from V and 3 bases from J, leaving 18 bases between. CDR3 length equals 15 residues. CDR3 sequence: CASSRTGGDLYEQYF. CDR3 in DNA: TGTGCCAGCTCTCGGACAGGAGGGGACCTCTACGAGCAGTACTTC.

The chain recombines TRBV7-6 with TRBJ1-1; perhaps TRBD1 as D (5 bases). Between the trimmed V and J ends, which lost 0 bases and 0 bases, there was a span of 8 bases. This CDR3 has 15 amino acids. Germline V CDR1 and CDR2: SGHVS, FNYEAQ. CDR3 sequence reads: CASSLAGLVNTEAFF. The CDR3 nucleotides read TGTGCCAGCAGCTTAGCGGGACTTGTGAACACTGAAGCTTTCTTT. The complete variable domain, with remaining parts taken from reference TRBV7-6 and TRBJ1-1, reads GAGVSQSPRYKVTKRGQDVALRCDPISGHVSLYWYRQALGQGPEFLTYFNYEAQQDKSGLPNDRFSAERPEGSISTLTIQRTEQRDSAMYRCASSLAGLVNTEAFFGQGTRLTVV.

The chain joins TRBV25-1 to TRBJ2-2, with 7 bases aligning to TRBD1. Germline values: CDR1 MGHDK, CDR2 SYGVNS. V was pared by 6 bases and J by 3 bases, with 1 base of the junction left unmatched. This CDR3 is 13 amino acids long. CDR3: CASSGTDTGELFF. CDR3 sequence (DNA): TGTGCCAGCAGCGGGACAGACACCGGGGAGCTGTTTTTT.

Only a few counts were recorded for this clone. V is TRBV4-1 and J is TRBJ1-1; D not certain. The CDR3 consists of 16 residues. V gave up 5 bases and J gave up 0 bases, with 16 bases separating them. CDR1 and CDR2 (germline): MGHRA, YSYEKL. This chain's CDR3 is CASSFPGTAMNTEAFF. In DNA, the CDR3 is TGCGCCAGCAGCTTCCCCGGTACAGCCATGAACACTGAAGCTTTCTTT.

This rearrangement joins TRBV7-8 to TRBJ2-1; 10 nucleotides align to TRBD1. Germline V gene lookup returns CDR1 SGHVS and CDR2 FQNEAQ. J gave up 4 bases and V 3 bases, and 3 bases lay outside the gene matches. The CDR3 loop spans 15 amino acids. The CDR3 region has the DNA TGTGCCAGCAGCTTGACAGGGGGCGAATACAATGAGCAGTTCTTC. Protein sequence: CASSLTGGEYNEQFF.

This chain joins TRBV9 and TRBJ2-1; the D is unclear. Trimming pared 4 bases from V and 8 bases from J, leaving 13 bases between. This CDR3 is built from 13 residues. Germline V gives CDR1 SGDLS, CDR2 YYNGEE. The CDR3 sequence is CASSSSWLDEQFF. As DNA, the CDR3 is TGTGCCAGCAGCAGTTCTTGGCTAGATGAGCAGTTCTTC.

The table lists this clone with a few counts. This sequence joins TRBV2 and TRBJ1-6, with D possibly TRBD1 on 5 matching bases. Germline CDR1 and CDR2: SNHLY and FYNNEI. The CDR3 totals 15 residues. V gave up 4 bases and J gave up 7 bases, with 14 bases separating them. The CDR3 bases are TGTGCCAGCAGTGCCCCCCAGGGAACGAATTCACCCCTCCACTTT. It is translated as CASSAPQGTNSPLHF.

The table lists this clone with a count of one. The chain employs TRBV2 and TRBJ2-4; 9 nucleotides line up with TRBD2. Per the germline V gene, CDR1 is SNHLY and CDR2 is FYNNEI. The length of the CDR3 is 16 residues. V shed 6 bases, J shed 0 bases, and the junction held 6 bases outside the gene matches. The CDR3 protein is CASRASGEVAKNIQYF. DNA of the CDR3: TGTGCCAGCAGGGCTAGCGGGGAGGTAGCCAAAAACATTCAGTACTTC.

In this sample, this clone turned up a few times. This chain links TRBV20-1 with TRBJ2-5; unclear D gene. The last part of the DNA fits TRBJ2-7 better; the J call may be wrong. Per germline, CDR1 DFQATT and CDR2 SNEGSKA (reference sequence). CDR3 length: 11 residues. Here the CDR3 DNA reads TGCAGTGCTAGGATAGACTACGAGCAGTACTTC. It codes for CSARIDYEQYF.

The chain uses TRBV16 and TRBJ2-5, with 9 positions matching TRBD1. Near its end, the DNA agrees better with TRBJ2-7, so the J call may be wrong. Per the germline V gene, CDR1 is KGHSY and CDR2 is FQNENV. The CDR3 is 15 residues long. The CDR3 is CASSQPGTGIYEQYF. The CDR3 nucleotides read TGTGCCAGCAGCCAACCCGGGACAGGGATCTACGAGCAGTACTTC.

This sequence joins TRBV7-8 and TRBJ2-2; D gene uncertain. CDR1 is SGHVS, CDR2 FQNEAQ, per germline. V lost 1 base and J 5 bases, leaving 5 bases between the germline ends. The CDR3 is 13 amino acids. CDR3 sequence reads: CASSLELTGELFF. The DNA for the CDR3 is TGTGCCAGCAGCTTAGAGCTGACCGGGGAGCTGTTTTTT.

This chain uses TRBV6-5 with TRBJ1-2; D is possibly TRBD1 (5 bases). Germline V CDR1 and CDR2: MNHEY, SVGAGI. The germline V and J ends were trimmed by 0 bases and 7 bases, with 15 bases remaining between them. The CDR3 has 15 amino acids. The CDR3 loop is CASSYSRRQQGGYTF. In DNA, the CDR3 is TGTGCCAGCAGTTACTCAAGGCGCCAGCAGGGTGGCTACACCTTC.

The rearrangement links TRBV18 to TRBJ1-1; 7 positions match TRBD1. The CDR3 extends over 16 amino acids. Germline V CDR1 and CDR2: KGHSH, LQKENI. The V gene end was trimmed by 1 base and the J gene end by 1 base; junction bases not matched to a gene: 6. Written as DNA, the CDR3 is TGTGCCAGCTCACCACTATTCGGGACAGAGAACACTGAAGCTTTCTTT. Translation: CASSPLFGTENTEAFF.

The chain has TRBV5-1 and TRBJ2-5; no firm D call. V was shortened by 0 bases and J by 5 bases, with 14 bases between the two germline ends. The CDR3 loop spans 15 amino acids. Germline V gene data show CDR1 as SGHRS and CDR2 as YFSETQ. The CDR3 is CASSLGDGAWETQYF. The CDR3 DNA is TGCGCCAGCAGCTTGGGAGATGGAGCCTGGGAGACCCAGTACTTC. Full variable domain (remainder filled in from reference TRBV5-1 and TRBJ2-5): KAGVTQTPRYLIKTRGQQVTLSCSPISGHRSVSWYQQTPGQGLQFLFEYFSETQRNKGNFPGRFSGRQFSNSRSEMNVSTLELGDSALYLCASSLGDGAWETQYFGPGTRLLVL.

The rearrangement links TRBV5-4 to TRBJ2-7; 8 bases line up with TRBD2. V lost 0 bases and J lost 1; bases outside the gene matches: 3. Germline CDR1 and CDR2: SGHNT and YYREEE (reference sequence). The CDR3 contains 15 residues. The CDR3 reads CASSLVGGASYEQYF. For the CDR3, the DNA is TGTGCCAGCAGCTTGGTCGGGGGGGCGTCCTACGAGCAGTACTTC.

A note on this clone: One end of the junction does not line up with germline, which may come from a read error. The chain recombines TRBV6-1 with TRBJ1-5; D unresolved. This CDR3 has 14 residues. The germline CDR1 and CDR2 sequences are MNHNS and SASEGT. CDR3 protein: CASSERVGNQPQHF. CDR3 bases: TGTGCCAGTAGTGAGAGGGTTGGGAATCAGCCCCAGCATTTT.

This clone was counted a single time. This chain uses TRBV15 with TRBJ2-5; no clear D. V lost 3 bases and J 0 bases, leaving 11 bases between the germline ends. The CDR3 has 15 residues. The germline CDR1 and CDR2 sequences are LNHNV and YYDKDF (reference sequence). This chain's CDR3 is CATSSPQNHQETQYF. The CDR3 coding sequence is TGTGCCACCAGCAGCCCCCAGAACCACCAAGAGACCCAGTACTTC.

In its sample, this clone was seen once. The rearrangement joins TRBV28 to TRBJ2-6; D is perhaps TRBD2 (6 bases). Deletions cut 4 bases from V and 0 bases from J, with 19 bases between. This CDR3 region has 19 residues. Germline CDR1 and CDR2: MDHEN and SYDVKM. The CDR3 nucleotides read TGTGCCAGCAGTTCTTTGTCCGGGACTGAGAGCTCTGGGGCCAACGTCCTGACTTTC. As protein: CASSSLSGTESSGANVLTF.

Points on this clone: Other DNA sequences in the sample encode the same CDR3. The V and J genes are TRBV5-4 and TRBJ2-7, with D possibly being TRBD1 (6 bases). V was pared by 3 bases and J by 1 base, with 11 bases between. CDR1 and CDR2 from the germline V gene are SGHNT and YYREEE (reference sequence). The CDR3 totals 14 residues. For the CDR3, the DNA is TGTGCCAGCAGCTACCGGGACACTTCCTACGAGCAGTACTTC. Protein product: CASSYRDTSYEQYF.